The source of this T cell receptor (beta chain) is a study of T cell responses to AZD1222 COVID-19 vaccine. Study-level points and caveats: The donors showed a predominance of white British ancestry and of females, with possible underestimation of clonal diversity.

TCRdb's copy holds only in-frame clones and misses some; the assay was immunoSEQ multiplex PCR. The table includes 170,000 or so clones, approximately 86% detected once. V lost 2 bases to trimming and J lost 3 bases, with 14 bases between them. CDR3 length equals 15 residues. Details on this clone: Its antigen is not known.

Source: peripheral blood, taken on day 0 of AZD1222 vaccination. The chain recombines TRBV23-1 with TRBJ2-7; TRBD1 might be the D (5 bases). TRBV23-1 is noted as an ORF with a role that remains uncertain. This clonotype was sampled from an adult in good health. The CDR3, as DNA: TGCGCCAGCAGTCAAAGTCGAGCAGGGCGCTACGAGCAGTACTTC. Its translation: CASSQSRAGRYEQYF.